The entry that follows covers one TCR beta chain sequence. Base qualities are not provided; no much larger clone lies one nucleotide away. The receptor library was made with the immunoSEQ multiplex PCR assay. For most patients, genomic DNA was isolated with the Qiagen DNeasy Blood and Tissue Kit and sent frozen to Adaptive Biotechnologies for TCR sequencing. High-throughput TCR-beta CDR3 sequencing of genomic DNA from most patients was performed by Adaptive Biotechnologies. The authors' pipeline ran thus. Adaptive's ImmunoSEQ software supplied the TCR sequencing data for under 20 patients, while MiXCR and VDJtools were used to process three other patients. To correct CD4 versus CD8 sorting errors, any sequence found in both subsets at a frequency ratio below 5:1 was removed. CDR3 nucleotide sequences shared by donor and recipient were removed because the origin of these sequences could not be assigned. At least 2-fold expansion over unstimulated cells and a minimum CFSE-low frequency of 0.002% (template counts) or 0.001% (read counts) were required for clones to be classified as alloreactive. Clones were considered mappable if detected in sequenced pre-transplant spleen, lymph node, or MLR CFSE-low populations of the donor or recipient. Cumulative frequency of alloreactive clones was calculated as a percentage of all sequences weighted by copy number. In TCRdb, the immuneACCESS table is reduced to in-frame sequences with V and J assigned. These tables do not hold every clone; where another copy was compared, an unresolved V gene accounts for under half, and the others remain unexplained. V, J and clone size are taken as reported in that table, and D and trimming were inferred from the DNA itself. The sample data list about 8,000 clones, and around 30% of these were observed just once. The top ten hold around 2% of the sample.

From the cysteine up to the phenylalanine, the CDR3 has a length of 12 residues. Only the CDR3 DNA is retained, 36 bases long and in frame from the first base. V has 8 bases trimmed and J has 5 bases trimmed; junction bases matching no gene number 5. Looking up the germline V gene (reference sequence) yields CDR1 MNHEY and CDR2 SMNVEV. Read against the paper, the sample's time point label means: cells obtained before transplantation from donor or recipient. In mixed lymphocyte reactions, about 200,000 CFSE-labeled pre-transplant responders were plated with about 200,000 irradiated violet-dye-labeled stimulators and cultured for over five days. Proliferating CD3+CD4+CFSE-low and CD3+CD8+CFSE-low responder cells were FACS-sorted on a BD Influx sorter after the mixed lymphocyte reaction. The sample belongs to a study of graft-versus-host responses after intestinal transplantation (dated by TCRdb to 2020 to 2023). Background on the whole study: The transplants that recipients received were multivisceral, liver-intestinal, or isolated intestinal. All recipients received anti-thymocyte globulin induction followed by maintenance tacrolimus and steroids for around three years. Bulk TCR-beta CDR3 sequencing was used to track graft-versus-host and host-versus-graft alloreactive T cell clones in the graft, circulation and bone marrow after intestinal transplantation. Alloreactive clones were identified by sequencing pre-transplant mixed lymphocyte reaction products and comparing these products with unstimulated pre-transplant donor and recipient T cells. Of the roughly 25 intestinal transplant recipients enrolled in the cohort, one of whom was a retransplant, 3 patients without pretransplant specimens were excluded. Donor T cell macrochimerism was defined as a peak of at least 4% donor T cells among recipient peripheral blood mononuclear cells. Rather than being sequenced by the commercial service, samples from a few later patients were sequenced in-house on an Illumina MiSeq and processed with MiXCR.

Overall study results and their limits: In the allografts of patients with donor T cell macrochimerism, GvH to HvG T cell clonal ratios were high. The conclusions were limited by the relatively low number and heterogeneity of the intestinal transplant patients. GvH clones were detected in recipient bone marrow, and some appeared earlier in ileal mucosa or blood, consistent with an intestinal mucosal origin. Early after transplant, peak levels of circulating GvH clones were associated with declines in HvG clones.

This clonotype was sampled from a human patient who received an intestinal transplant. Recombination connected TRBV27 to TRBJ2-7, with 8 bases aligning to TRBD1. Sequenced material: alloreactive CD8+ T cells from a mixed lymphocyte reaction culture, taken before intestinal transplant. In the paper's terms, the cell subset or site label means: CFSE-low proliferating T cells sorted from roughly six-day pre-transplant mixed lymphocyte reaction (GvH or HvG direction). The CDR3 reads CASRTGSHEQYF. The DNA sequence is as follows: TGTGCCAGCCGGACAGGGTCCCACGAGCAGTACTTC.